This TCR beta chain was found in a study of T cell repertoires in cytomegalovirus infection. V lost 6 bases and J lost 5, with 14 bases in between. Germline CDR1 is SGHAT and CDR2 is FQNNGV. The CDR3 has 13 residues. Study-wide points: HLA-C-restricted CMV clonotypes gave the most frequent clonotype in two of eight donors.

Turning to this clonotype: Its specificity is not known.

TCRdb passed the reads through MiXCR, listing each CDR3 protein once. The sample contains around 450,000 distinct CDR3 sequences, roughly 30% of which appear only once. This clonotype was sampled from a human donor in good health (CMV status not recorded). Some clones in this sample may be carry-over from other donors' samples. V and J are TRBV11-2 and TRBJ2-7, with D possibly being TRBD2 (6 bases). Sequencing input: PBMCs. CDR3 in amino acids: CASRAPGEHEQYF. Written as DNA, the CDR3 is TGTGCCAGCAGGGCTCCGGGGGAACACGAGCAGTACTTC.